This TCR beta chain emerged from a study of blood T cell repertoires in COVID-19. In the study overall: PBMCs, B-cell-depleted T cells, or T cells provided the cDNA or gDNA that made up the material.

Adults between roughly 18 and 95 years of age took part from some 25 US areas. Assignments of participants to cohorts depended upon their own reported clinical history. Germline V gives CDR1 SGHRS, CDR2 YFSETQ. CDR3 length: 17 residues. Unmatched junction bases numbered 9, after V lost 2 bases and J lost 0 bases. In the original analysis: Amplification of reference gene primers provided the estimated nucleated cell counts. The protocol was immunoSEQ multiplex PCR, while the TCRdb copy is restricted to in-frame clones and leaves out a portion. That table gives V, J and clone size, and the DNA gave D and trimming. Of under 300,000 clones in the sample, roughly nine tenths were seen once.

The origin of this receptor is a woman aged 25 to 39 with acute COVID-19. The chain carries TRBV5-1 and TRBJ2-3; 7 positions match TRBD2. The specimen sequenced was PBMCs or T cells enriched from blood (not recorded which). CDR3 sequence: CASSFGTTSGSTDTQYF. The CDR3 DNA follows: TGCGCCAGCAGCTTCGGGACTACAAGCGGTAGCACAGATACGCAGTATTTT.